This entry lists 28 T cell receptor beta chains sequenced from one sample in a study of shared clonotypes between healthy human individuals. As defined, naive CD8 cells were CD45RO-negative and positively selected for CCR7, with terminally differentiated effector memory CD45RA+ cells excluded. Assay used: immunoSEQ multiplex PCR; TCRdb lists only in-frame clones, some missing. The sample holds 800,000 to 950,000 clones, roughly 96% seen once. Sequenced: naive CD8+ T cells sorted from blood. The receptors come from a man younger than 45 in good health.

The V and J genes are TRBV11-2 and TRBJ2-7, with 8 bases lining up with TRBD1. Per the germline V gene, CDR1 is SGHAT and CDR2 is FQNNGV. Trimming at V came to 3 bases and at J to 6 bases, leaving 7 bases not matched to a gene. CDR3 length: 14 residues. The DNA for the CDR3 is TGTGCCAGCAGCTTGGGCAGGGGGCTGGGCGAGCAGTACTTC. It specifies CASSLGRGLGEQYF. The complete variable domain, with remaining parts taken from reference TRBV11-2 and TRBJ2-7, reads EAGVAQSPRYKIIEKRQSVAFWCNPISGHATLYWYQQILGQGPKLLIQFQNNGVVDDSQLPKDRFSAERLKGVDSTLKIQPAKLEDSAVYLCASSLGRGLGEQYFGPGTRLTVT.

This sequence joins TRBV27 and TRBJ2-1; 11 nucleotides align to TRBD2. The V and J ends lost 9 bases and 16 bases, in that order; junction bases with no gene match: 17. The CDR3 loop spans 14 amino acids. Germline V gene sequence: CDR1 MNHEY, CDR2 SMNVEV (reference sequence). CDR3 region: CASTPVPTSGRDFF. CDR3 in DNA: TGTGCCAGTACCCCGGTGCCCACTAGCGGGAGAGATTTCTTC.

The count of this clone is one. For the CDR3, the DNA is TGCAGCGTTGAAAGGGTCGGGGAGCTGTTTTTT. Protein sequence: CSVERVGELFF. V usage is TRBV29-1 and J usage is TRBJ2-2; D is unclear. CDR1 SQVTM and CDR2 ANQGSEA come from the germline V gene. This CDR3 contains 11 residues. The V gene lost 2 bases and the J gene lost 7 bases, with 5 bases spanning the gap.

The gene calls are TRBV29-1 and TRBJ2-7; D is tentatively TRBD1 or TRBD2 (5 bases each). CDR1 and CDR2 from the germline V gene are SQVTM and ANQGSEA. V was shortened by 1 base and J by 6 bases, with 19 bases between the two germline ends. This CDR3 contains 15 residues. The CDR3 spells CSVEVPRPGRLEQYF. The CDR3 bases are TGCAGCGTTGAAGTTCCCCGACCGGGACGACTCGAGCAGTACTTC.

The chain uses TRBV5-5 and TRBJ1-3; D may be TRBD1 (5 bases). Per the germline V gene, CDR1 is SGHKS and CDR2 is YYEKEE (reference sequence). V lost 4 bases to trimming and J lost 1 base, with 15 bases between them. There are 16 residues in the CDR3. CDR3 in amino acids: CASSRATAASGNTIYF. CDR3 nucleotides: TGTGCCAGCAGCCGCGCGACAGCCGCTTCTGGAAACACCATATATTTT.

Points on this clone: The identical CDR3 is also encoded by other nucleotide sequences in the sample. V and J are TRBV7-3 and TRBJ2-1; D assignment may be TRBD1 or TRBD2 (5 bases each). Per germline, CDR1 SGHTA and CDR2 FQGTGA. CDR3 size: 13 residues. V lost 2 bases, J lost 7 bases, and 9 bases lay in between. The CDR3 loop reads CASSLSGGNEQFF. The CDR3 DNA reads as TGTGCCAGCAGCTTATCTGGGGGAAATGAGCAGTTCTTC.

The chain recombines TRBV27 with TRBJ2-7; TRBD2 matches at 9 bases. Germline trimming cut 6 bases from V and 7 bases from J; bases unmatched to any gene: 16. The CDR3 is 16 residues long. The V gene's germline CDR1 is MNHEY and CDR2 SMNVEV (reference sequence). The CDR3 sequence is CASSNLPGLAPREQYF. The CDR3 DNA sequence: TGTGCCAGCAGCAATCTCCCCGGACTAGCGCCTAGGGAGCAGTACTTC.

This chain uses TRBV6-1 with TRBJ2-6; 8 bases are shared with TRBD1. Germline loops: CDR1 MNHNS, CDR2 SASEGT. J was trimmed by 4 bases and V by 11 bases; bases with no gene match: 10. The CDR3 spans 15 residues. The chain's CDR3 is CALGDRLSGANVLTF. The CDR3 DNA follows: TGTGCCTTGGGGGACAGGCTTTCAGGGGCCAACGTCCTGACTTTC.

The chain is built from TRBV19 and TRBJ1-1; 10 positions match TRBD1. The CDR3 runs 13 residues. Trimming cost V 8 bases and J 5 bases; bases outside gene matches: 5. CDR1 is LNHDA, CDR2 SQIVND, per germline (reference sequence). CDR3 nucleotide sequence: TGTGCCAGTCGCGGGACAGGGGTAACTGAAGCTTTCTTT. It is translated as CASRGTGVTEAFF.

Regarding this clone: Other DNA sequences in the same sample also yield this CDR3. The gene calls are TRBV7-2 and TRBJ2-7; 8 positions agree with TRBD2. V shed 2 bases and J 0 bases; nucleotides not matched to a gene: 0. CDR3 length equals 14 residues. Germline loops: CDR1 SGHTA, CDR2 FQGNSA. DNA for the CDR3: TGTGCCAGCAGCTTAAGCGGGAGCTCCTACGAGCAGTACTTC. Its translation is CASSLSGSSYEQYF.

This rearrangement joins TRBV9 to TRBJ2-2; D may be TRBD1 (6 bases). In germline, CDR1 is SGDLS, CDR2 YYNGEE. V lost 4 bases to trimming and J lost 0 bases, with 16 bases between them. The CDR3 spans 17 residues. The CDR3 nucleotides are TGTGCCAGCAGCCAATGGGCGTCAGGGGCGAACACCGGGGAGCTGTTTTTT. Its translation: CASSQWASGANTGELFF.

This chain links TRBV30 with TRBJ2-7, with D possibly TRBD2 on 7 matching bases. This CDR3 spans 14 amino acids. The V end was cut by 5 bases, the J end by 3 bases, with 17 bases between. Germline CDR1 and CDR2: GTSNPN and SVGIG (reference sequence). CDR3 DNA sequence: TGTGCCTGGGAACATTCGGGGGGCGGCTACGAGCAGTACTTC. The encoded protein is CAWEHSGGGYEQYF. The whole variable domain, remainder taken from reference TRBV30 and TRBJ2-7, is SQTIHQWPATLVQPVGSPLSLECTVEGTSNPNLYWYRQAAGRGLQLLFYSVGIGQISSEVPQNLSASRPQDRQFILSSKKLLLSDSGFYLCAWEHSGGGYEQYFGPGTRLTVT.

Written as DNA, the CDR3 is TGTGCCAGCAGCCCGGGACTAGCGGGAGTAGGGTCAAGCGATGAGCAGTTCTTC. As protein: CASSPGLAGVGSSDEQFF. This chain joins TRBV9 and TRBJ2-1; TRBD2 agrees at 14 bases. Losses at the gene ends were 4 bases for V and 8 bases for J; bases not matched to a gene: 14. Germline-derived CDR1 and CDR2 are SGDLS and YYNGEE. CDR3 length equals 18 residues.

The rearrangement links TRBV5-1 to TRBJ2-7; D tentatively fits TRBD1 or TRBD2 (5 bases each). V was pared by 2 bases and J by 5 bases, with 8 bases between. Germline V CDR1 and CDR2: SGHRS, YFSETQ. This CDR3 region has 12 residues. The CDR3 here is CASSFGGDEQYF. CDR3 bases: TGCGCCAGCAGCTTTGGGGGTGACGAGCAGTACTTC.

The chain carries TRBV29-1 and TRBJ2-5; TRBD2 matches 8 bases. Germline V lookup: CDR1 SQVTM, CDR2 ANQGSEA. The CDR3 has 14 amino acids. The junction had 4 bases not matched to a gene; V was cut back by 3 bases and J by 1 base. The CDR3 loop reads CSVDSGESQETQYF. As DNA, the CDR3 is TGCAGCGTTGATAGCGGGGAATCCCAAGAGACCCAGTACTTC.

The chain carries TRBV19 and TRBJ2-7; 9 bases line up with TRBD1. CDR3 length equals 15 residues. CDR1 and CDR2 (germline): LNHDA, SQIVND (reference sequence). Losses at the gene ends were 6 bases for V and 4 bases for J; bases not matched to a gene: 10. CDR3 region: CASRAGQGSIYEQYF. CDR3 sequence (DNA): TGTGCCAGTAGGGCAGGACAGGGGAGTATTTACGAGCAGTACTTC.

This chain uses TRBV27 with TRBJ2-3; possibly TRBD1 for D (6 bases). Trimming took 2 bases from V and 5 from J, leaving 11 bases between them. Germline CDR1 and CDR2: MNHEY and SMNVEV (reference sequence). CDR3 length: 14 residues. DNA for the CDR3: TGTGCCAGCAGTTTACAGACAGGCATAGATACGCAGTATTTT. Its protein product is CASSLQTGIDTQYF.

This clone has just one count. The CDR3 spells CASSYGQTNTEAFF. In DNA, the CDR3 is TGTGCCAGCAGTTACGGACAGACGAACACTGAAGCTTTCTTT. The chain uses TRBV6-5 and TRBJ1-1, with D perhaps TRBD1 (6 bases). This CDR3 is built from 14 residues. The ends were cut back, 2 bases at V and 1 base at J, with 8 bases in the middle. Germline CDR1 is MNHEY and CDR2 is SVGAGI.

J is TRBJ2-7 and V is TRBV28, with D tentatively TRBD2 (6 bases). CDR1 is MDHEN, CDR2 SYDVKM, per germline. Trimming cost V 8 bases and J 2 bases, with 19 bases left between them. CDR3 length: 15 residues. The CDR3 protein is CASCADRDFAYEQYF. Written as DNA, the CDR3 is TGTGCCAGCTGCGCCGACCGGGACTTCGCCTACGAGCAGTACTTC.

The J gene is TRBJ1-1, the V gene TRBV1. TRBV1 is recorded as a pseudogene. This CDR3 is 13 amino acids long. The CDR3 spells CTSRSDLNTEAFF. As DNA, the CDR3 is TGCACCAGCAGATCGGACCTGAACACTGAAGCTTTCTTT.

The V call is TRBV6-6, the J call TRBJ2-7; 14 bases are a match to TRBD2. The V segment lost 5 bases and the J segment 3 bases; nucleotides outside the gene matches: 3. This CDR3 region has 15 residues. Germline loops: CDR1 MNHNY, CDR2 SVGAGI (reference sequence). The CDR3 DNA follows: TGTGCCAGCAGTCACGGGACTAGCGGGAGCTACGAGCAGTACTTC. It codes for CASSHGTSGSYEQYF.

The chain joins TRBV11-2 to TRBJ1-1; tentative D call: TRBD1 (5 bases). V lost 0 bases, J lost 2 bases, and 22 bases lay in between. CDR1 and CDR2 from the germline V gene are SGHAT and FQNNGV. CDR3 length: 19 amino acids. CDR3 nucleotide sequence: TGTGCCAGCAGCTTAGATCTCGACAGCATAAGACCTATAAACACTGAAGCTTTCTTT. It translates to CASSLDLDSIRPINTEAFF.

This clone has a single count. The rearrangement uses TRBV7-9 and TRBJ2-3, with 7 bases matching TRBD1. Per germline, CDR1 SEHNR and CDR2 FQNEAQ (reference sequence). The CDR3 is 16 residues long. V dropped 4 bases and J dropped 2; count of bases not matched to a gene: 9. The DNA for the CDR3 is TGTGCCAGCAGCTCTCGGACAGGCGCTCACACAGATACGCAGTATTTT. This codes for CASSSRTGAHTDTQYF.

The chain couples TRBV15 to TRBJ2-7; D is possibly TRBD1 or TRBD2 (5 bases each). Germline-derived CDR1 and CDR2 are LNHNV and YYDKDF (reference sequence). The germline V and J ends were trimmed by 8 bases and 3 bases, with 14 bases remaining between them. There are 13 residues in the CDR3. CDR3 sequence (DNA): TGTGCCACCGAGGGCGACAGAGACTACGAGCAGTACTTC. Protein: CATEGDRDYEQYF.

The chain employs TRBV4-2 and TRBJ1-4, with D uncertain. This CDR3 is built from 15 residues. In germline, CDR1 is LGHNA, CDR2 YNFKEQ. Trimming stripped 7 bases from V and 3 bases from J, with 15 bases between. CDR3 nucleotides: TGTGCCAGCAATACGTCGCCAGCGGCTAATGAAAAACTGTTTTTT. Protein sequence: CASNTSPAANEKLFF.

J is TRBJ2-5 and V is TRBV25-1, with D possibly being TRBD2 (6 bases). The V end lost 11 bases, the J end lost 5 bases, and 15 bases lay between the germline ends. This CDR3 contains 12 residues. Germline CDR1 and CDR2: MGHDK and SYGVNS. In DNA, the CDR3 is TGTGCCGTAGCGGAAAACTGGGAGACCCAGTACTTC. Translated: CAVAENWETQYF.

The chain has TRBV6-6 and TRBJ1-2, with D possibly being TRBD1 (5 bases). Trimming removed 5 bases at V and 5 bases at J, with 15 bases between. Germline CDR1 reads MNHNY; CDR2 reads SVGAGI (reference sequence). The CDR3 runs to 14 residues. The CDR3 loop is CASSNRDRRYGYTF. CDR3 in DNA: TGTGCCAGCAGTAACCGCGACAGAAGATATGGCTACACCTTC.

The chain carries TRBV19 and TRBJ2-1, with D possibly being TRBD1 (6 bases). V was cut by 6 bases and J by 9 bases, with 24 bases left in between. The CDR3 has 16 residues. Germline V CDR1 and CDR2: LNHDA, SQIVND (reference sequence). CDR3 protein: CASRGPLISGAPEQFF. For the CDR3, the DNA is TGTGCCAGTAGGGGGCCCTTAATTTCAGGGGCACCTGAGCAGTTCTTC.